This T cell receptor beta chain came from a study of Ad26.COV2.S vaccination and SARS-CoV-2 variants. Trimming at V came to 7 bases and at J to 10 bases, leaving 8 bases not matched to a gene. CDR1 SNHLY and CDR2 FYNNEI come from the germline V gene. The CDR3 consists of 13 residues. Treatment meaning: over 15 received Ad26.COV2.S at low or high dose, single or two shots; roughly 5 received placebo; per-sample allocation not given. Material that was analyzed had been drawn on day 63 after the first vaccine or placebo injection. In this sample, this clone turned up a few times. Profiled with immunoSEQ multiplex PCR; TCRdb holds only in-frame clones, not every one. This sample has hundreds of thousands of clones, with approximately 90% found just once.

The sample was peripheral blood, taken in a trial of Ad26.COV2.S vaccine versus placebo. The chain joins TRBV2 to TRBJ2-1; 9 bases agree with TRBD1. This TCR derives from a person aged 18-65 years who received the Ad26.COV2.S COVID-19 vaccine or a placebo. The CDR3 DNA sequence: TGTGCCAGCACCCGATTGGGGACAGGGGAGCAGTTCTTC. It translates to CASTRLGTGEQFF.